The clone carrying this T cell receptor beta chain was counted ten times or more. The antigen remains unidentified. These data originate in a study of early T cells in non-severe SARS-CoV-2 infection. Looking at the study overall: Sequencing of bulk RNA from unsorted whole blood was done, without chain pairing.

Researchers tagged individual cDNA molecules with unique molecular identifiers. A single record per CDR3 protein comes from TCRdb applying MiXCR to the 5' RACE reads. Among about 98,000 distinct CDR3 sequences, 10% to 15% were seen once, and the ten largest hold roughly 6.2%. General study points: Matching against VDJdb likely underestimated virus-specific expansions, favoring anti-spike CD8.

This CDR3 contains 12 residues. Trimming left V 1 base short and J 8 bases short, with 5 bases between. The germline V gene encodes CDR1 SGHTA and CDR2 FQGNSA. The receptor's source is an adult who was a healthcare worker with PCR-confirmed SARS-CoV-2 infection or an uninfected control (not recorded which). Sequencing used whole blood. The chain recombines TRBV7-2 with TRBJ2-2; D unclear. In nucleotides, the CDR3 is TGTGCCAGCAGCTTAGTCAGTGGGGAGCTGTTTTTT. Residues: CASSLVSGELFF.